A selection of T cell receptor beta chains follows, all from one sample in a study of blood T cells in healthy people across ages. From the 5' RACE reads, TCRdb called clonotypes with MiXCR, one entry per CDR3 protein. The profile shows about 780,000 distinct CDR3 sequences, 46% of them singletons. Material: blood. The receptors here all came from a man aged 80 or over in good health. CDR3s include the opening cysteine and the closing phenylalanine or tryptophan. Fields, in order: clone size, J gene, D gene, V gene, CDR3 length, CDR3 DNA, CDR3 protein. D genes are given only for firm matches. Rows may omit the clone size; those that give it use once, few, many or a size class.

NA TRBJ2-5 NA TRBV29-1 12 TGCAGCGTTGAAGTTGGGCGAGAGACCCAGTACTTC CSVEVGRETQYF
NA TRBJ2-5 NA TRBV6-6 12 TGTGCCAGCAGTTACCCGAATGAGGGGCAGTACTTC CASSYPNEGQYF
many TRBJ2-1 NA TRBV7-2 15 TGTGCCAGCAGCTTAGCGGGCCCATTCTACAATGAGCAGTTCTTC CASSLAGPFYNEQFF
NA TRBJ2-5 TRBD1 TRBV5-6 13 TGTGTCAGCAGCCGGACAGGGCCAGAAACCCAGTACTTC CVSSRTGPETQYF
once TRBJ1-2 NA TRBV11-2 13 TGTGCCAGCAGCCTCACGGGGAGCTATAGCTACACCTTC CASSLTGSYSYTF
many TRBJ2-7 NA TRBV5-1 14 TGCGCCAGCAGCTACGGGACGGTCTCCTACGAGCAGTACTTC CASSYGTVSYEQYF
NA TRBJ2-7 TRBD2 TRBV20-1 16 TGCAGTGCTAGAGCGGCGGGAGCTAGCTCCTACAATGAGCAGTACTTC CSARAAGASSYNEQYF
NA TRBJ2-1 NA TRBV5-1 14 TGCGCCAGCAGCTTGTGGCGGGGCTACAATGAGCAGTTCTTC CASSLWRGYNEQFF
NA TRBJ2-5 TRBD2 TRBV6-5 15 TGTGCCAGCAGTTACCGGGGACTAGAGGGCGAGACCCAGTACTTC CASSYRGLEGETQYF
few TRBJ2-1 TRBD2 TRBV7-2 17 TGTGCCAGCAGCTTAGCGCTGGCGGGAGGTTCCTACAATGAGCAGTTCTTC CASSLALAGGSYNEQFF